This TCR beta chain was identified during a study of blood T cell repertoires in COVID-19. Overall study context: Both acute and convalescent COVID-19 samples were obtained from the United States, Italy and Spain. Sources were T cells, B-cell-depleted T cells, or PBMCs; the material itself was cDNA or gDNA.

Methods used by the authors: Amplification of reference gene primers provided the estimated nucleated cell counts. Some clones are missing from TCRdb's copy, which holds only in-frame ones; the method was immunoSEQ multiplex PCR. V, J and clone size are taken as reported in that table, and D and trimming were inferred from the DNA itself. The sample records 100,000 or so clones, 90% to 95% being singletons. Sequenced input: peripheral blood. This receptor was identified in a woman aged 45-59 years in a cohort sampled during active COVID-19.

This CDR3 is CASSQDIVTLTGDRTEAFF. The CDR3 DNA reads as TGTGCCAGCAGCCAAGATATTGTGACCCTTACAGGGGATCGGACTGAAGCTTTCTTT. The chain is built from TRBV3-1 (or the pseudogene TRBV3-2) and TRBJ1-1; TRBD1 aligns across 7 bases. J lost 5 bases, V lost 0 bases, and 18 bases had no gene match. Looked up from germline, CDR1 is LGHDT and CDR2 is YNNKEL (reference sequence). This CDR3 comprises 19 residues.